This entry concerns a single TCR beta chain. In the original workflow: The assay estimated nucleated cells by amplifying reference gene primers. Measured with immunoSEQ multiplex PCR; TCRdb has only the in-frame clones, and not every one. The D gene and trimming were derived from the DNA, and the V and J assignments and clone size from that table. The sample lists under 350,000 clones; about nine tenths were seen once. The record originates from a study of blood T cell repertoires in COVID-19. Study in general: Samples came from the United States, Italy and Spain, spanning acute and convalescent COVID-19. PBMCs, B-cell-depleted T cells, or T cells provided the cDNA or gDNA that made up the material.

CDR1 is MGHRA and CDR2 is YSYEKL in the germline V gene. Germline trimming cut 2 bases from V and 4 bases from J; bases unmatched to any gene: 4. The CDR3 covers 15 residues. Sequenced: peripheral blood. The sequence was obtained from a man between 45 and 60 years old with acute or convalescent COVID-19. The J gene is TRBJ2-2, the V gene TRBV4-1; 7 bases map to TRBD1. CDR3 residues: CASSQTGTVTGELFF. The CDR3 bases are TGCGCCAGCAGCCAAACCGGGACAGTCACCGGGGAGCTGTTTTTT.